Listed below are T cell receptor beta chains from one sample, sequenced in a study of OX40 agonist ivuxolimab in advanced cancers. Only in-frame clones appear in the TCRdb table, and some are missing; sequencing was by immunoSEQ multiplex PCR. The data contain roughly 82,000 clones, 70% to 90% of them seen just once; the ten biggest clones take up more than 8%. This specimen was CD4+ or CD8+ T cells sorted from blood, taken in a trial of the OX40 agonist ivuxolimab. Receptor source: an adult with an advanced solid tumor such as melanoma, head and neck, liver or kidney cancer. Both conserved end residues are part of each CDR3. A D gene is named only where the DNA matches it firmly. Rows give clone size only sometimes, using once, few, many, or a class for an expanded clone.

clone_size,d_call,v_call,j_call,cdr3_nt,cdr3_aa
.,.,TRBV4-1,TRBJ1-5,TGCGCCAGCAGCCAAGGACTTATCCGTAGGGGGAAGGACCTGCCCCAGCATTTT,CASSQGLIRRGKDLPQHF
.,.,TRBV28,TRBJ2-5,TGTGCCAGCAGACCGGAGATGGGGGATAGGGCGACCCAGTACTTC,CASRPEMGDRATQYF
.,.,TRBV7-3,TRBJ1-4,TGTGCCAGCAGTCCGGACAGCCACAGACGGGAAGAAAAACTGTTTTTT,CASSPDSHRREEKLFF
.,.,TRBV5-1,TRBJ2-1,TGCGCCAGCACTCCTTCGGGCTCCTCTTTCCCCCAGTTCTTC,CASTPSGSSFPQFF
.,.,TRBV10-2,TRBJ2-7,TGCGCCAGCAGTGAGTCTGCCGGTAGCTCCTACGAGCAGTACTTC,CASSESAGSSYEQYF
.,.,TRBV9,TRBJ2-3,TGTGCCAGCAGCGTAGGATTAGGCCCAGATACGCAGTATTTT,CASSVGLGPDTQYF
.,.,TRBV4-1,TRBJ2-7,TGCGCCAGCAGCCAAGACCCTTGGGGCAGGGCCGAGCAGTACTTC,CASSQDPWGRAEQYF
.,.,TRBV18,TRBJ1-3,TGTGCCAGCTCACCCCAAGGGACCTCTGGAAACACCATATATTTT,CASSPQGTSGNTIYF
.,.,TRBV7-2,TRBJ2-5,TGTGCCAGCAGATCCCCTTGGGGGGCTCAAGAGACCCAGTACTTC,CASRSPWGAQETQYF
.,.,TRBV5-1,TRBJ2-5,TGCGCCAGCAGCTTGAAAACCTTCGGGGGATTCCCGTACCAAGAGACCCAGTACTTC,CASSLKTFGGFPYQETQYF
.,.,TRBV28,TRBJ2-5,TGTGCCAGCAGTTTTGACAGAACCCAGCAAGAGACCCAGTACTTC,CASSFDRTQQETQYF
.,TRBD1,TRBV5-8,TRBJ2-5,TGTGCCAGCAGTTCATACAGGGGGCGAAAGACCCAGTACTTC,CASSSYRGRKTQYF
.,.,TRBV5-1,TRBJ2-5,TGCGCCAGCAGCTTGGAGCCGGGTACCCAAGAGACCCAGTACTTC,CASSLEPGTQETQYF
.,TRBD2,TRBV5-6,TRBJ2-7,TGTGCCAGCCGACCGTCGGGGGGATCCGAGCAGTACTTC,CASRPSGGSEQYF
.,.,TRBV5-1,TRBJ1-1,TGCGCCAGCAGCGATCAGGGTGTGAGCACTGAAGCTTTCTTT,CASSDQGVSTEAFF
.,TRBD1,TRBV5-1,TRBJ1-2,TGCGCCAGCAGCTTTGGAGGGGGCGTATCGGATGGCTACACCTTC,CASSFGGGVSDGYTF
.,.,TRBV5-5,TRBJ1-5,TGTGCCAGCAGCTTCCCCGATCAGCCCCAGCATTTT,CASSFPDQPQHF
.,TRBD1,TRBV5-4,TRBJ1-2,TGTGCCAGCACCCGGGACAGGGGCTATGGCTACACCTTC,CASTRDRGYGYTF
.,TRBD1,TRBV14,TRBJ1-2,TGTGCCAGCAGCCCCCGGGCCCGGGACAGGTCGACCCTTAACTATGGCTACACCTTC,CASSPRARDRSTLNYGYTF
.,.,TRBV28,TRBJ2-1,TGTGCCAGCAGTTTACTTGGCTTATCACTCTACAATGAGCAGTTCTTC,CASSLLGLSLYNEQFF
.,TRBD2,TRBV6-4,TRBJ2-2,TGTGCCAGCAGCAGTAGCGGGGGGCCGGCCGGGGAGCTGTTTTTT,CASSSSGGPAGELFF
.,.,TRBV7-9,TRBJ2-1,TGTGCCAGCAGCTCACACCTAGCGACCTCCTACAATGAGCAGTTCTTC,CASSSHLATSYNEQFF
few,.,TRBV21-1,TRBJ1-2,TGTGCCAGCAGCAAGCAGGGGAACTATGGCTACACCTTC,CASSKQGNYGYTF
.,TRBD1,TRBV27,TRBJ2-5,TGTGCCAGCAGAGAACCTGGGACAGGGAAAAAGACCCAGTACTTC,CASREPGTGKKTQYF
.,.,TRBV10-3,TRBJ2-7,TGTGCCATCAAGAGGTCAGCGGCCATTCCCCACGAGCAGTACTTC,CAIKRSAAIPHEQYF
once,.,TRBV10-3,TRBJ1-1,TGTGCCATCAGTGTAAGGGCTCTGAAGGGGAGCACTGAAGCTTTCTTT,CAISVRALKGSTEAFF
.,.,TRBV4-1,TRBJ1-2,TGCGCCAGCAGCCAAGCATCAGTAGTTGGAAACTATGGCTACACCTTC,CASSQASVVGNYGYTF
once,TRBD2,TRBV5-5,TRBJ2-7,TGTGCCAGCAGCGCGGGACTAGCGAACTCCTACGAGCAGTACTTC,CASSAGLANSYEQYF
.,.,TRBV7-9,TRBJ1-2,TGTGCCAGCAGCGACCTCGGGGGGAGGGGAGGCTACACCTTC,CASSDLGGRGGYTF
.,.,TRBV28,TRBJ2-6,TGTGCCAGCAGTTTCGAGGGGGCTGGGGCCAACGTCCTGACTTTC,CASSFEGAGANVLTF
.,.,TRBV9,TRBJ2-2,TGTGCCAGCAGCGTAGAAACAGGAGGCACCGGGGAGCTGTTTTTT,CASSVETGGTGELFF
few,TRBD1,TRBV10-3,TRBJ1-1,TGTGCCATCGGGGGGACAGCGAAGAACACTGAAGCTTTCTTT,CAIGGTAKNTEAFF
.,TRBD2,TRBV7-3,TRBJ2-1,TGTGCCAGCAGCCCCGAGAGCGGGAGGAGTGAGCAGTTCTTC,CASSPESGRSEQFF
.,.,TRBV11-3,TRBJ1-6,TGTGCCAGCAGCTTAGTGGCAGGGAGCTCCTATAATTCACCCCTCCACTTT,CASSLVAGSSYNSPLHF
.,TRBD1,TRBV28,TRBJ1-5,TGTGCCAGCAGTCCCCGGGACAGGTATTATCAGCCCCAGCATTTT,CASSPRDRYYQPQHF
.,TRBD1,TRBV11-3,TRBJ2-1,TGTGCCAGCAGCACACGCCCAACAGGGGGCCATGAGCAGTTCTTC,CASSTRPTGGHEQFF
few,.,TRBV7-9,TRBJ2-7,TGTGCCAGCAGCTTAGAAATGGGGGAGCGTCCCTACGAGCAGTACTTC,CASSLEMGERPYEQYF
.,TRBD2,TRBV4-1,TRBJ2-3,TGCGCCAGCAGCCTATGGACTAGCGGCTTCAGCACAGATACGCAGTATTTT,CASSLWTSGFSTDTQYF
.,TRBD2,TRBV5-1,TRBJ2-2,TGCGCCAGCAGCCCCCCCTCGGGCCTAGCGGGAGCTCGTAGGGCCGGGGAGCTGTTTTTT,CASSPPSGLAGARRAGELFF
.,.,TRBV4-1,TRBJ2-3,TGCGCCAGCAGCCAAGAGGCTAGCGAGACAGATACGCAGTATTTT,CASSQEASETDTQYF
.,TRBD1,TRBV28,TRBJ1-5,TGTGCCAGCGGCCGGGACAGGGGTCAGCCCCAGCATTTT,CASGRDRGQPQHF
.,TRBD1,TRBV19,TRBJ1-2,TGTGCCAGTCGGATTGGACAGGGAACCCTCTATGGCTACACCTTC,CASRIGQGTLYGYTF
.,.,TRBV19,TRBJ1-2,TGTGCCAGTAGTCCCCGTTTAGGGAGCTATGGCTACACCTTC,CASSPRLGSYGYTF
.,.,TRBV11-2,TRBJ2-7,TGTGCCAGCAGCTCCATCACAGCGGCCTCCTACGAGCAGTACTTC,CASSSITAASYEQYF
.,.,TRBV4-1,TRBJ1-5,TGCGCCAGCAGCCAAGCAGCCACACGTCACTGGACCCAGCATTTT,CASSQAATRHWTQHF
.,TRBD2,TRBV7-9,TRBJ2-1,TGTGCCAGCAGCTTAGCTAGCGGGCCTTCCTACAATGAGCAGTTCTTC,CASSLASGPSYNEQFF
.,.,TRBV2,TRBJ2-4,TGTGCCAGCACCGGCAGTAAAAACATTCAGTACTTC,CASTGSKNIQYF
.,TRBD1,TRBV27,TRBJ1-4,TGTGCCAGCAGATTTACCGGGACAGGCCCAACTAATGAAAAACTGTTTTTT,CASRFTGTGPTNEKLFF
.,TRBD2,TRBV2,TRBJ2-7,TGTGCCAGCGCCGGGACTAGCGGGGGGGCGAGCTCCTACGAGCAGTACTTC,CASAGTSGGASSYEQYF
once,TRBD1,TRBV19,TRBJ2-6,TGTGCCAGTAGTCCTCATATGGGACAGGGGGACAACGTCCTGACTTTC,CASSPHMGQGDNVLTF
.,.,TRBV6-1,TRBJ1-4,TGTGCCAGCGGGGGGGCGCCTGGGGAAAAACTGTTTTTT,CASGGAPGEKLFF
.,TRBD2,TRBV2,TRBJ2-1,TGTGCCAGCAGTGGTGGCGGGAGAATGGATGAGCAGTTCTTC,CASSGGGRMDEQFF
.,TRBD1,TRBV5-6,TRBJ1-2,TGTGCCAGCAGCTTAGGGGACAGGGACTATGGCTACACCTTC,CASSLGDRDYGYTF
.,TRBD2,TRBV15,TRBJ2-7,TGTGCCACCAGCAGGCCCCCCCCGGGAGGGCCCTGGGAGCAGTACTTC,CATSRPPPGGPWEQYF
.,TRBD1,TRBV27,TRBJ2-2,TGTGCCAGCAGGGACAGGGGGCGTATCGGGGAGCTGTTTTTT,CASRDRGRIGELFF
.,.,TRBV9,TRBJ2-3,TGTGCCAGCAGCGTAGAGGGATACTCCGCTAGCACAGATACGCAGTATTTT,CASSVEGYSASTDTQYF
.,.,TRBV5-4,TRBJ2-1,TGTGCCAGCAGCTTGGACGGGACAAATCTGAATGAGCAGTTCTTC,CASSLDGTNLNEQFF
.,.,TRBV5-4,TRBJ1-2,TGTGCCAGCAGCTTCGAGGGTCACTATGGCTACACCTTC,CASSFEGHYGYTF
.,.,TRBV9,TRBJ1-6,TGTGCCAGCAGCGTATGGGGGGCCCACTCCCCACGGGATAATTCACCCCTCCACTTT,CASSVWGAHSPRDNSPLHF
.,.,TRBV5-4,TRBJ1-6,TGTGCCAGCAGCTCTGACACAGGTGCCTCCTATAATTCACCCCTCCACTTT,CASSSDTGASYNSPLHF